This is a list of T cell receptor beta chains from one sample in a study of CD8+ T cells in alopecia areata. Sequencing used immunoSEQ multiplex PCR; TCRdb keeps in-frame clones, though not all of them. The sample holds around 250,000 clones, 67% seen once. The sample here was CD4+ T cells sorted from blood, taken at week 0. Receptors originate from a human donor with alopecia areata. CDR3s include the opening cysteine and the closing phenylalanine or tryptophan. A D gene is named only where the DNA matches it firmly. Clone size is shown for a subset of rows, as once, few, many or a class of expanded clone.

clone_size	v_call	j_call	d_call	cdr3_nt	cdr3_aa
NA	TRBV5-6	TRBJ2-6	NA	TGTGCCAGCAGCACTGGGAGATCTGGGGCCAACGTCCTGACTTTC	CASSTGRSGANVLTF
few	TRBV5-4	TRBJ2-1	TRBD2	TGTGCCAGCAGCGACATTGGCGGGGGAATGAATGAGCAGTTCTTC	CASSDIGGGMNEQFF
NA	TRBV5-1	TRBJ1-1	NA	TGCGCCAGCAAACAGCAGGGTGGAGCTGAAGCTTTCTTT	CASKQQGGAEAFF
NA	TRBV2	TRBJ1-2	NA	TGTGCCAGCACCTTGACAGATGGCTACACCTTC	CASTLTDGYTF
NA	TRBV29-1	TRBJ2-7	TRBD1	TGCAGCGCGTCCCCGACAGGGTCGGTCTACGAGCAGTACTTC	CSASPTGSVYEQYF
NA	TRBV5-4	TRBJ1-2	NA	TGTGCCAGCAGCCCCGCAGGGAGGGATGGCTACACCTTC	CASSPAGRDGYTF
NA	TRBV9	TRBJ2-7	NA	TGTGCCAGCAGCGTAGGATGGGGGGCCCGGGAGCAGTACTTC	CASSVGWGAREQYF
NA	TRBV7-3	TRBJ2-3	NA	TGTGCCAGCAGCCCCCAGGGCTTCGCAGATACGCAGTATTTT	CASSPQGFADTQYF
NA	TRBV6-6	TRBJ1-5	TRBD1	TGTGCCAGCAGTTACCGGGACAGAGATCAGCCCCAGCATTTT	CASSYRDRDQPQHF
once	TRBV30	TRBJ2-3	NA	TGTGCCTGGAGGATGGACAGCACAGATACGCAGTATTTT	CAWRMDSTDTQYF
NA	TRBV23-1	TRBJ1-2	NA	TGCGCCAGCAGTAACTCGACGGTCTATGGCTACACCTTC	CASSNSTVYGYTF
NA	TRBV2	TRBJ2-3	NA	TGTGCCAGCAGGGTAGCGGTTGGCATCACAGATACGCAGTATTTT	CASRVAVGITDTQYF
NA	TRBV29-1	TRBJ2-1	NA	TGCAGCGGGGCTAACAATGAGCAGTTCTTC	CSGANNEQFF
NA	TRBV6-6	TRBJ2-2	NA	TGTGCCAGCAGTGCGCAACCCAACACCGGGGAGCTGTTTTTT	CASSAQPNTGELFF
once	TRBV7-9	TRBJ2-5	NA	TGTGCCAGCAGCTCCTGGGGAGATCGGGAGACCCAGTACTTC	CASSSWGDRETQYF
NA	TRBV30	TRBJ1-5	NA	TGTGCCTGGAGTGTACGGGGGGGCAGTCAGCCCCAGCATTTT	CAWSVRGGSQPQHF
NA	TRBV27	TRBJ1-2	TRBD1	TGTGCCAGCAGTACCCGGACAGGGTATCATGGCTACACCTTC	CASSTRTGYHGYTF
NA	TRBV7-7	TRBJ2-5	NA	TGTGCTAGCAGCCCGAGAGGGGGTGGAGAGACCCAGTACTTC	CASSPRGGGETQYF
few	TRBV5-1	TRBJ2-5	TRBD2	TGCGCCAGCACCCTAGGACTAGCGGGGGGACAAGAGACCCAGTACTTC	CASTLGLAGGQETQYF
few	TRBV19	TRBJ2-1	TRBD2	TGTGCCAGTAGCCGGGACTATTACAATGAGCAGTTCTTC	CASSRDYYNEQFF
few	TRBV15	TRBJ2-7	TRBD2	TGTGCCACCAGCAGAGATTCTGGACTAGCATACGAGCAGTACTTC	CATSRDSGLAYEQYF
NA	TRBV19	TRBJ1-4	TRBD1	TGTGCCAGTAGCCCCAGAGGGGGCGATGAAAAACTGTTTTTT	CASSPRGGDEKLFF
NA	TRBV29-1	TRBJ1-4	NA	TGCAGCGTTGTAGGAGCGGGTCGCAATGAAAAACTGTTTTTT	CSVVGAGRNEKLFF
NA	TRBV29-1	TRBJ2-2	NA	TGCAGCGTGGGGGGCAGGGTAGGCACCGGGGAGCTGTTTTTT	CSVGGRVGTGELFF
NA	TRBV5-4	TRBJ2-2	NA	TGTGCCAGCAGCAGGGGTGGCGGGGAGCTGTTTTTT	CASSRGGGELFF
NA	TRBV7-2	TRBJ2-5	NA	TGTGCCAGCAGCTTAGTCAGGGGTCAGACCCAGTACTTC	CASSLVRGQTQYF
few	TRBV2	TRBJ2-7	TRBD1	TGTGCCAGCAGCGGAGGCTGGACAGGGGATTCCTACGAGCAGTACTTC	CASSGGWTGDSYEQYF
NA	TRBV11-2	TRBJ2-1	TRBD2	TGTGCCAGCACCTCTCTGGCTAGCGGGGCAGGGGATGAGCAGTTCTTC	CASTSLASGAGDEQFF
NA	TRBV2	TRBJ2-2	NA	TGTGCCAGCAGCGGAAGGCTGGGATACGGGGAGCTGTTTTTT	CASSGRLGYGELFF
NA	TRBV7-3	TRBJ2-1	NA	TGTGCCAGCAGCTTAGACGTAGGGGTCAATGAGCAGTTCTTC	CASSLDVGVNEQFF
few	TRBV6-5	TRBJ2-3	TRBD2	TGTGCCAGCAGTTCTGGCGGGGGGGCATATACGCAGTATTTT	CASSSGGGAYTQYF
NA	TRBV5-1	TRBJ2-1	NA	TGCGCCAGCAGCGGAGGACTCAAAAGCTCCTACAATGAGCAGTTCTTC	CASSGGLKSSYNEQFF
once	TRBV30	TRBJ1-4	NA	TGTGCCTGGAGTCCCGGTAGAACTAATGAAAAACTGTTTTTT	CAWSPGRTNEKLFF
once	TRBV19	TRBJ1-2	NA	TGTGCCAGTACCGACGACAGCTATGGCTACACCTTC	CASTDDSYGYTF